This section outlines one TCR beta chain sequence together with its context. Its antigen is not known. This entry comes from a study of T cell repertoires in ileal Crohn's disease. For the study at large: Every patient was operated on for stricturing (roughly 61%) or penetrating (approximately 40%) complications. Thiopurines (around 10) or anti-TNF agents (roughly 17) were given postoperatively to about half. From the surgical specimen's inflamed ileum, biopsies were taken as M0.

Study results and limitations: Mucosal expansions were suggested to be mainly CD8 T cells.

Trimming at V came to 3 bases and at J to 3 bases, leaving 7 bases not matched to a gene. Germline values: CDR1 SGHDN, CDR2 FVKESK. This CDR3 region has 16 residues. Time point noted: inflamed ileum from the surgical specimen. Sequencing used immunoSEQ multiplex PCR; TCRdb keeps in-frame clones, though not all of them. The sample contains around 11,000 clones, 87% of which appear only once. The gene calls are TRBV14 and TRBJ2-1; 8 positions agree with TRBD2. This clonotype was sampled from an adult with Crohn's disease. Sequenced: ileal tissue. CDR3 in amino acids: CASSQGGRQDYNEQFF. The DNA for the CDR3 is TGTGCCAGCAGCCAGGGCGGGAGGCAGGACTACAATGAGCAGTTCTTC.